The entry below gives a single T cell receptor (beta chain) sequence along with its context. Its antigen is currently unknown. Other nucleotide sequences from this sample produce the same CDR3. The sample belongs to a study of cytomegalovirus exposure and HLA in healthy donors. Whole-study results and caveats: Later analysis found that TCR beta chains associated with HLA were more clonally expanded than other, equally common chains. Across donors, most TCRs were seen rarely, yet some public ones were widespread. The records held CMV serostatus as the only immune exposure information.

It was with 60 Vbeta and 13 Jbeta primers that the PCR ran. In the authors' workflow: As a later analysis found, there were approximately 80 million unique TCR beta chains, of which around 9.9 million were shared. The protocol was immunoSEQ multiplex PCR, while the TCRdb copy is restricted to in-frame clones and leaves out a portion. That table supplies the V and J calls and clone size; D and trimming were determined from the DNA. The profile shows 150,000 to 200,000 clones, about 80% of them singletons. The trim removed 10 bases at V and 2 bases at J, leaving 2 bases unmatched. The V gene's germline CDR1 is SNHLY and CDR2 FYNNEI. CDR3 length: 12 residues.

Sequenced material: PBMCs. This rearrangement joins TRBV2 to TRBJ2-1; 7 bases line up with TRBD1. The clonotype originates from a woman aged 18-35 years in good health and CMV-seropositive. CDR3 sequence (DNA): TGTGCCATGGGACAGACCTACAATGAGCAGTTCTTC. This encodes CAMGQTYNEQFF.